This T cell receptor (beta chain) was sequenced in a study of beta chain features in type 1 diabetes. In its sample, this clone was seen a few times. The germline V gene has CDR1 SNHLY and CDR2 FYNNEI. Trimming removed 6 bases from V and 3 bases from J; junction bases left unmatched: 7. This CDR3 has 15 amino acids. The authors reverse transcribed all of the isolated RNA, so sequencing captured expressed TCRB transcripts. Here immunoSEQ multiplex PCR was the method, and the copy in TCRdb shows in-frame clones only, minus some. This table has about 140,000 clones, 6.9% appearing once. This sequence joins TRBV2 and TRBJ1-4; 7 positions agree with TRBD1. Sequences were obtained from central memory CD4+ T cells from blood. This clonotype was obtained from a woman aged 25 to 45 in good health. The CDR3 bases are TGTGCCAGCAGACAGGGGACAAATTCTAATGAAAAACTGTTTTTT. It translates to CASRQGTNSNEKLFF.